This TCR beta chain emerged from a study of identical twins. TCRdb re-derived calls from the 5' RACE reads in MiXCR, one entry per CDR3 protein. There are 570,000 or so distinct CDR3 sequences in the sample; around 9.6% occur only once, and around 3.1% lies in the top ten. Study-level points and caveats: Without tracking the same donors, conclusions rested on cross-sectional statistical analysis.

The sample holds many counts of this clonotype. Its antigen remains unknown. These same data were also listed under a study on yellow fever vaccine responses in identical twins.

Source material: PBMCs. The source is a woman younger than 35 in good health.

Here the CDR3 reads CASSQRDNEQFF. DNA for the CDR3: TGTGCCAGCAGCCAAAGGGACAATGAGCAGTTCTTC. This chain joins TRBV4-2 and TRBJ2-1; D call uncertain. Germline V gene sequence: CDR1 LGHNA, CDR2 YNFKEQ. The CDR3 has 12 amino acids. The V gene lost 2 bases and the J gene lost 5 bases, with 4 bases spanning the gap.